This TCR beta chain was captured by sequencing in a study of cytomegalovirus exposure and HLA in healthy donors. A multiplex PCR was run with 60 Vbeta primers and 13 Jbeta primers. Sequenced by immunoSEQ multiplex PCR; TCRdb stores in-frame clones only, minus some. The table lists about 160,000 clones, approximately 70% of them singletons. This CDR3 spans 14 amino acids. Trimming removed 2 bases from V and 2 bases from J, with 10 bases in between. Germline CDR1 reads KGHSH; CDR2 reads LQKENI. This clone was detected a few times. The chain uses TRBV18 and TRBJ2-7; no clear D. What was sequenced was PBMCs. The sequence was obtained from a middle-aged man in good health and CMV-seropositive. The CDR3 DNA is TGTGCCAGCTCACCAAGTGAGGCCCCCTACGAGCAGTACTTC. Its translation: CASSPSEAPYEQYF. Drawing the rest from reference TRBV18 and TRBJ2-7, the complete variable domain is NAGVMQNPRHLVRRRGQEARLRCSPMKGHSHVYWYRQLPEEGLKFMVYLQKENIIDESGMPKERFSAEFPKEGPSILRIQQVVRGDSAAYFCASSPSEAPYEQYFGPGTRLTVT.